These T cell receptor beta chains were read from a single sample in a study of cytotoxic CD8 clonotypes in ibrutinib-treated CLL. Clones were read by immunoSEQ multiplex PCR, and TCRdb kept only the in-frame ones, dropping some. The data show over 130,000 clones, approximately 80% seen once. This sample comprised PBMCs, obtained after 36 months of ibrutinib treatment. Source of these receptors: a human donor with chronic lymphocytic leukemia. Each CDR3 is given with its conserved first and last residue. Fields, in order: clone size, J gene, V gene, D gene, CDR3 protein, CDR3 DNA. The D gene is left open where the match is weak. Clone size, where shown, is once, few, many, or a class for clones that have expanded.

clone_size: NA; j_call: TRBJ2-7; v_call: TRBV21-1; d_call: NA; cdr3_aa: CASSTRRSYEQYF; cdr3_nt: TGTGCCAGCAGCACCAGACGCTCCTACGAGCAGTACTTC
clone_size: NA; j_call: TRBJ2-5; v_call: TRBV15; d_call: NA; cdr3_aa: CATSRDRAEETQYF; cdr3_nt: TGTGCCACCAGCAGAGATCGGGCGGAAGAGACCCAGTACTTC
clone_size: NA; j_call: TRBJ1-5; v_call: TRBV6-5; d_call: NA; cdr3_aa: CASRRVSGLNQPQHF; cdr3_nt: TGTGCCAGCAGGAGGGTATCAGGGCTCAATCAGCCCCAGCATTTT
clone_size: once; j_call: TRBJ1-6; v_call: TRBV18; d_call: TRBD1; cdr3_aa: CASSPGTGNNSPLHF; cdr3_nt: TGTGCCAGCTCACCAGGGACAGGGAATAATTCACCCCTCCACTTT
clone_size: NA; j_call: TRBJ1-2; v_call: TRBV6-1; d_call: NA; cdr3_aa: CASRPHEANYGYTF; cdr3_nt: TGTGCCAGCCGGCCCCACGAAGCTAACTATGGCTACACCTTC
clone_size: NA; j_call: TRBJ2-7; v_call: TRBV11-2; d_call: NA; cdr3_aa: CASSRPTRGHEQYF; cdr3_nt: TGTGCCAGCAGCCGACCCACCAGGGGCCACGAGCAGTACTTC
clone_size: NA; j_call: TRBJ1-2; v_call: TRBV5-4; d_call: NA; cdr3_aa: CASSHPTETAYGYTF; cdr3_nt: TGTGCCAGCAGCCACCCCACGGAGACGGCCTATGGCTACACCTTC
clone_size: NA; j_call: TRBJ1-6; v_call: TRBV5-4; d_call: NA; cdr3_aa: CASSLAGGYSPLHF; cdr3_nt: TGTGCCAGCAGCTTGGCCGGGGGTTATTCACCCCTCCACTTT
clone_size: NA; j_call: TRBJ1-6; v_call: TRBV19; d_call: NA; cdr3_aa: CASSINWGADNSPLHF; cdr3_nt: TGTGCCAGTAGTATAAACTGGGGGGCTGATAATTCACCCCTCCACTTT
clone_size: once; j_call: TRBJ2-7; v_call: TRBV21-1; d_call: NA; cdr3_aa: CASSKADRYYEQYF; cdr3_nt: TGTGCCAGCAGCAAAGCGGACAGGTACTACGAGCAGTACTTC
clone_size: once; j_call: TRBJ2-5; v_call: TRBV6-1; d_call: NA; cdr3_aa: CASSERAARETQYF; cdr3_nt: TGTGCCAGCAGTGAACGAGCAGCTCGGGAGACCCAGTACTTC
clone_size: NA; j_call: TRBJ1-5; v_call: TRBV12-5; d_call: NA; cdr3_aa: CASGLDVQPQHF; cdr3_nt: TGTGCTAGTGGACTGGACGTTCAGCCCCAGCATTTT
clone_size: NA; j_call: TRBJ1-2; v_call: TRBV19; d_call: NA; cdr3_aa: CASSTAGGYTF; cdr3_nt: TGTGCCAGTAGCACAGCGGGGGGCTACACCTTC
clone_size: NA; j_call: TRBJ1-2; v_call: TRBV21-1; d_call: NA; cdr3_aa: CASCLAQANYGYTF; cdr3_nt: TGTGCCAGCTGTCTGGCCCAAGCTAACTATGGCTACACCTTC
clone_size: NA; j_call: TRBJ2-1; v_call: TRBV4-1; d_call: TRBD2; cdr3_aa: CASSQALAGGWDEQFF; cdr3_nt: TGCGCCAGCAGCCAGGCACTAGCGGGAGGGTGGGATGAGCAGTTCTTC
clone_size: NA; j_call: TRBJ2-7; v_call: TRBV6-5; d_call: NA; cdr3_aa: CASSYKVRGSYEQYF; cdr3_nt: TGTGCCAGCAGTTACAAAGTCCGGGGATCCTACGAGCAGTACTTC